The rows below give T cell receptor beta chains drawn from one sample of a study of CD4+ T cells in melanoma. Method: immunoSEQ multiplex PCR; TCRdb's copy keeps in-frame clones and lacks some. The sample lists 50,000 to 60,000 clones, roughly two thirds occurring once. The source material was tumor tissue. The source of these receptors is a human donor with melanoma. CDR3s include the opening cysteine and the closing phenylalanine or tryptophan. The order of the fields is clone size, V gene, J gene, D gene, CDR3 protein, CDR3 DNA. The D gene is left open where the match is weak. Rows give clone size only sometimes, using once, few, many, or a class for an expanded clone.

size: -; V: TRBV2; J: TRBJ2-2; D: -; CDR3: CASSEALVQDLHELFF; DNA: TGTGCCAGCAGTGAAGCGCTGGTCCAGGACCTCCATGAGCTGTTTTTT
size: -; V: TRBV6-5; J: TRBJ2-2; D: -; CDR3: CASSEGGYTGELFF; DNA: TGTGCCAGCAGTGAGGGGGGGTATACCGGGGAGCTGTTTTTT
size: once; V: TRBV9; J: TRBJ1-4; D: -; CDR3: CASSPIGRLDEKLFF; DNA: TGTGCCAGCAGCCCAATAGGTAGGCTGGATGAAAAACTGTTTTTT
size: -; V: TRBV29-1; J: TRBJ2-6; D: TRBD1; CDR3: CSVANPTGGASGANVLTF; DNA: TGCAGCGTTGCCAACCCGACAGGGGGCGCCTCTGGGGCCAACGTCCTGACTTTC
size: many; V: TRBV2; J: TRBJ2-7; D: TRBD1; CDR3: CASSPGTGSSYEQYF; DNA: TGTGCCAGCAGTCCTGGGACAGGGAGCTCCTACGAGCAGTACTTC
size: -; V: TRBV7-6; J: TRBJ1-2; D: -; CDR3: CASSLLENYGYTF; DNA: TGTGCCAGCAGCTTATTAGAGAACTATGGCTACACCTTC
size: few; V: TRBV7-3; J: TRBJ1-6; D: -; CDR3: CASSHTGESNSPLHF; DNA: TGTGCCAGCAGTCATACAGGAGAATCTAATTCACCCCTCCACTTT
size: -; V: TRBV6-4; J: TRBJ2-1; D: TRBD1; CDR3: CASVRDRGYNEQFF; DNA: TGTGCCAGCGTCCGGGACAGGGGCTACAATGAGCAGTTCTTC
size: -; V: TRBV13; J: TRBJ2-7; D: -; CDR3: CASGSLGATYEQYF; DNA: TGTGCCAGCGGTTCTCTGGGTGCCACCTACGAGCAGTACTTC
size: -; V: TRBV6-1; J: TRBJ1-5; D: -; CDR3: CASSGLQAKHQPQHF; DNA: TGTGCCAGCAGTGGTCTCCAGGCGAAGCATCAGCCCCAGCATTTT
size: -; V: TRBV5-1; J: TRBJ1-1; D: -; CDR3: CASSLGTGTWEAFF; DNA: TGCGCCAGCAGCTTGGGAACAGGGACTTGGGAAGCTTTCTTT
size: -; V: TRBV10-3; J: TRBJ1-1; D: -; CDR3: CATRPTGMNTEAFF; DNA: TGTGCCACCAGACCGACAGGAATGAACACTGAAGCTTTCTTT
size: once; V: TRBV5-1; J: TRBJ2-7; D: -; CDR3: CASSSTYEQYF; DNA: TGCGCCAGCAGCTCCACCTACGAGCAGTACTTC
size: -; V: TRBV25-1; J: TRBJ1-3; D: TRBD1; CDR3: CASSEWGQGQNTIYF; DNA: TGTGCCAGCAGTGAATGGGGACAGGGCCAAAACACCATATATTTT
size: -; V: TRBV5-8; J: TRBJ2-7; D: -; CDR3: CASSLDSEQYF; DNA: TGTGCCAGCAGCTTGGACTCCGAGCAGTACTTC
size: few; V: TRBV5-1; J: TRBJ2-7; D: -; CDR3: CASSPQTGGLYEQYF; DNA: TGCGCCAGCAGCCCTCAGACTGGCGGACTTTACGAGCAGTACTTC
size: -; V: TRBV19; J: TRBJ1-5; D: -; CDR3: CASSIAYKSHQPQHF; DNA: TGTGCCAGTAGTATAGCGTACAAGTCCCATCAGCCCCAGCATTTT
size: once; V: TRBV7-8; J: TRBJ2-1; D: TRBD2; CDR3: CASSSLTSGVVEQFF; DNA: TGTGCCAGCAGCTCGTTGACTAGCGGGGTGGTTGAGCAGTTCTTC
size: -; V: TRBV4-2; J: TRBJ1-2; D: TRBD1; CDR3: CASSQKAGRDRSFYGYTF; DNA: TGTGCCAGCAGCCAGAAGGCAGGGCGGGACAGATCTTTCTATGGCTACACCTTC
size: -; V: TRBV30; J: TRBJ2-4; D: -; CDR3: CAWSRLLKGGLGGKNIQYF; DNA: TGTGCCTGGAGCCGTCTACTTAAGGGGGGGCTCGGGGGCAAAAACATTCAGTACTTC
size: -; V: TRBV6-4; J: TRBJ1-1; D: -; CDR3: CASSEGKGKAFF; DNA: TGTGCCAGCAGTGAAGGGAAGGGAAAAGCTTTCTTT
size: -; V: TRBV27; J: TRBJ1-5; D: -; CDR3: CASSFTGINQPQHF; DNA: TGTGCCAGCAGTTTCACAGGGATCAATCAGCCCCAGCATTTT
size: -; V: TRBV9; J: TRBJ2-5; D: -; CDR3: CASSVEVRGQETQYF; DNA: TGTGCCAGCAGCGTAGAGGTCAGGGGACAAGAGACCCAGTACTTC
size: many; V: TRBV27; J: TRBJ2-3; D: -; CDR3: CASSLTPRRNTQYF; DNA: TGTGCCAGCAGTTTGACCCCCCGGAGGAATACGCAGTATTTT
size: few; V: TRBV7-9; J: TRBJ1-2; D: -; CDR3: CASSLGGAPHGYTF; DNA: TGTGCCAGCAGCTTGGGGGGGGCTCCTCATGGCTACACCTTC
size: -; V: TRBV11-2; J: TRBJ1-6; D: -; CDR3: CASSSVTGPSGGSPLHF; DNA: TGTGCCAGCAGCTCTGTAACGGGACCCTCAGGAGGTTCACCCCTCCACTTT
size: once; V: TRBV5-1; J: TRBJ2-7; D: TRBD2; CDR3: CASSLEASGGYEQYF; DNA: TGCGCCAGCAGCTTGGAGGCTAGCGGGGGGTACGAGCAGTACTTC
size: -; V: TRBV19; J: TRBJ2-5; D: -; CDR3: CASAGQSQETQYF; DNA: TGTGCCAGTGCGGGACAGAGCCAAGAGACCCAGTACTTC
size: -; V: TRBV28; J: TRBJ1-5; D: -; CDR3: CASSFGVQPQHF; DNA: TGTGCCAGCAGTTTCGGAGTTCAGCCCCAGCATTTT
size: -; V: TRBV7-8; J: TRBJ1-6; D: -; CDR3: CASSLAPGSRGRSLHF; DNA: TGTGCCAGCAGCTTAGCCCCGGGTTCCAGGGGTCGGTCCCTCCACTTT
size: -; V: TRBV9; J: TRBJ2-7; D: -; CDR3: CASSVSSEAYEQYF; DNA: TGTGCCAGCAGCGTATCCTCAGAAGCCTACGAGCAGTACTTC
size: -; V: TRBV5-1; J: TRBJ1-4; D: TRBD1; CDR3: CASSLAEGAREKLFF; DNA: TGCGCCAGCAGCTTGGCGGAGGGGGCTAGGGAAAAACTGTTTTTT
size: many; V: TRBV7-2; J: TRBJ2-7; D: -; CDR3: CASSLGGTGTYEQYF; DNA: TGTGCCAGCAGCTTAGGAGGGACTGGCACCTACGAGCAGTACTTC
size: -; V: TRBV28; J: TRBJ2-5; D: -; CDR3: CASSHPAETQYF; DNA: TGTGCCAGCAGTCATCCCGCGGAGACCCAGTACTTC
size: once; V: TRBV18; J: TRBJ2-7; D: -; CDR3: CASSTDFLQGAEQYF; DNA: TGTGCCAGCTCAACCGACTTTTTACAGGGAGCCGAGCAGTACTTC
size: -; V: TRBV1; J: TRBJ1-4; D: -; CDR3: CTSRVAQNEKLFF; DNA: TGCACCAGCCGGGTGGCACAGAATGAAAAACTGTTTTTT
size: once; V: TRBV27; J: TRBJ1-6; D: -; CDR3: CASSRGALNSPLHF; DNA: TGTGCCAGCAGTCGCGGTGCGCTTAATTCACCCCTCCACTTT
size: once; V: TRBV27; J: TRBJ1-2; D: -; CDR3: CASSLGRSYGYTF; DNA: TGTGCCAGCAGCCTGGGACGGAGCTATGGCTACACCTTC
size: medium-sized; V: TRBV29-1; J: TRBJ1-1; D: TRBD1; CDR3: CSATTRTGSTEAFF; DNA: TGCAGCGCGACCACGAGGACAGGGAGCACTGAAGCTTTCTTT
size: -; V: TRBV7-9; J: TRBJ2-7; D: TRBD1; CDR3: CASSPTGGEQYF; DNA: TGTGCCAGCAGCCCGACAGGGGGCGAGCAGTACTTC
size: once; V: TRBV9; J: TRBJ2-7; D: TRBD1; CDR3: CASSPGQGAWEQYF; DNA: TGTGCCAGCAGTCCGGGACAGGGGGCGTGGGAGCAGTACTTC
size: -; V: TRBV19; J: TRBJ1-1; D: TRBD1; CDR3: CASNTPGATGDGNTEAFF; DNA: TGTGCCAGTAACACCCCAGGGGCGACAGGGGACGGGAACACTGAAGCTTTCTTT
size: -; V: TRBV7-9; J: TRBJ1-1; D: TRBD1; CDR3: CASSPGTGENTEAFF; DNA: TGTGCCAGCAGCCCGGGGACAGGGGAGAACACTGAAGCTTTCTTT
size: -; V: TRBV4-3; J: TRBJ1-5; D: -; CDR3: CASSQEIQGYQPQHF; DNA: TGCGCCAGCAGCCAAGAAATTCAGGGGTATCAGCCCCAGCATTTT
size: few; V: TRBV15; J: TRBJ2-1; D: -; CDR3: CATSWQGYNEQFF; DNA: TGTGCCACCAGCTGGCAGGGCTACAATGAGCAGTTCTTC